This TCR beta chain was sequenced for a study of cytomegalovirus exposure and HLA in healthy donors. Comments on this clone: Its antigen is not known.

Study-wide results and caveats: A later analysis found first-cohort TCR clusters tended to co-occur in the 120 or so validation repertoires. Cytomegalovirus status, reportedly, was diagnosed with high specificity and sensitivity by the classifier. There were some public TCRs occurring in many donors, but most TCR sequences were rare.

The protocol was immunoSEQ multiplex PCR, while the TCRdb copy is restricted to in-frame clones and leaves out a portion. The sample includes 150,000 to 200,000 clones, just under 85% of them seen just once. CDR3 length: 15 residues. The ends were cut back, 0 bases at V and 2 bases at J, with 10 bases in the middle. Germline-derived CDR1 and CDR2 are SGDLS and YYNGEE. J is TRBJ2-3 and V is TRBV9, with D unresolved. What was sequenced was PBMCs. The sequence derives from a man aged 30 to 39 in good health and CMV-seropositive. The CDR3 protein is CASSVEGGSTDTQYF. For the CDR3, the DNA is TGTGCCAGCAGCGTAGAAGGCGGTTCCACAGATACGCAGTATTTT.